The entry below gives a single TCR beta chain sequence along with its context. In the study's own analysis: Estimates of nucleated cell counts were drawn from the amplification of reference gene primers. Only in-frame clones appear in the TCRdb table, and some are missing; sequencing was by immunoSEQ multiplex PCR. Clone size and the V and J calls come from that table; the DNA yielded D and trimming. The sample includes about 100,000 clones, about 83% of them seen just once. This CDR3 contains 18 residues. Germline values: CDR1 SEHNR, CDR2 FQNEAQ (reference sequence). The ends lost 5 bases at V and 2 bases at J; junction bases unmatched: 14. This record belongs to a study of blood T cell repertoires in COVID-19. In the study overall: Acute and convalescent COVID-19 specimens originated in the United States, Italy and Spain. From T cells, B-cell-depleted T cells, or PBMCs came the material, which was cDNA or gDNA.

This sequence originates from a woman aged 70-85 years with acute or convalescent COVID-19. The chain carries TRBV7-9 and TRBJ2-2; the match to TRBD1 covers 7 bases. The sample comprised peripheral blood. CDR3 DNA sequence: TGTGCCAGCAGCCGAAAGACAAGGACAGGCGATAACACCGGGGAGCTGTTTTTT. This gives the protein CASSRKTRTGDNTGELFF.